The sequence of this TCR beta chain was determined in a study of T-cell reconstitution after alpha-beta-depleted transplantation in children (dated by TCRdb to 2016 to 2018). Describing the broader study: T-cell immune reconstitution after TCRalphabeta/CD19-depleted allogeneic hematopoietic cell transplantation in children was quantitatively tracked in the study by means of TCR repertoire profiling. General findings and caveats noted by the study authors: The apparently early recovery of alphabetaT-cell counts about two months after transplant reportedly depended on only several hundred rapidly expanded clones that came from non-depleted graft cells. Hyperexpanded clone frequencies declined over subsequent months; after one year, T-cell counts and TCRbeta diversity were mostly attributed to newly produced T cells. In some patients, high TCRbeta diversity at day 60 was attributed to recipient T cells and intrathymic progenitors that had survived conditioning.

In light of the paper, this sample's treatment or condition label describes: allogeneic hematopoietic cell transplantation with graft depleted of TCRalphabeta T cells and CD19 B cells. The children who served as transplant recipients had been given grafts of TCRalphabeta/CD19-depleted allogeneic hematopoietic cells. The CDR3 sequence holds 17 residues, the cysteine and phenylalanine included. Left in the record is the CDR3 DNA by itself, 51 bases read in frame from the first base. Preparation of the library involved PCR. The sample was run on an Illumina HiSeq 2500. Molecular barcoding was employed in the preparation of TCR libraries, with unique molecular identifiers being used to normalize TCRbeta repertoire quantification. The raw public data were reprocessed by TCRdb itself: fastp quality trimming at Q25, MiXCR clonotype calling, in-frame beta chains only. Merged by CDR3 protein, the rows form single entries marked with the most common genes and DNA. For this sample there are about 500,000 distinct CDR3 sequences; around 10% appear just once. About 14% of the sample is in the top ten clones.

This clonotype was counted a few times. Its binding antigen is unknown. It has no much larger one-base neighbor in the sample; base qualities were not kept. Sequencing used PBMCs, mostly from graft donor cells, obtained 180 days after TCRalphabeta/CD19-depleted stem cell transplant. The sequence links TRBV21-1 to TRBJ2-1; the D call of TRBD1 is as the table states it, not checked on the DNA. TRBV21-1 is designated a pseudogene. The receptor was isolated from a female patient aged 2 to 10 who had a stem cell transplant for aplastic anemia, so the T cells may come from the graft donor. The nucleotide sequence is TGTGCCAGCAGCAAAGAGGTATTGGACAGGGGGCTGAATGAGCAGTTCTTC. Translated, this gives CASSKEVLDRGLNEQFF.